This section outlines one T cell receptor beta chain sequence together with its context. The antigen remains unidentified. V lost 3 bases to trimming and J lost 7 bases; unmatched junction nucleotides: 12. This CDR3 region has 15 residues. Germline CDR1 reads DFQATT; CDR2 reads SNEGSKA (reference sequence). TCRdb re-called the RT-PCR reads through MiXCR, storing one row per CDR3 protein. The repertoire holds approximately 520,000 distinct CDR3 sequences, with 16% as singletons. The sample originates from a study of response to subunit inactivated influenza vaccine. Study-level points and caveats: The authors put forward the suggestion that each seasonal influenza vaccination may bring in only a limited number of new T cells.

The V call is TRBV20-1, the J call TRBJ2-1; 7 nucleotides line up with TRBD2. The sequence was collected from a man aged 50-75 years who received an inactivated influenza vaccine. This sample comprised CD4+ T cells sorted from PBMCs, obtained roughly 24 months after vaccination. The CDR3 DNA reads TGCAGTGCTAGTAGAGCGGGGAGCCGGAGGAATGAGCAGTTCTTC. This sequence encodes CSASRAGSRRNEQFF.